The TCR beta chain described here comes from a study of CD8+ T cells in alopecia areata. For the study at large: Affected scalp percentage determined the severity score of treated patients. Notes on the study in general: Among the 100 top clones, expanded CD8+ clones, like scalp clonality, were significantly decreased by tofacitinib.

RNA extraction and reverse transcription yielded cDNA as sequencing template. TCRdb's table, derived via immunoSEQ multiplex PCR, lists solely in-frame clones and lacks some. Among about 200,000 clones, about 65% were seen once, and the ten largest hold approximately 1.3%. Comments on this clone: The antigen is not known.

Treatment reported: oral pan-JAK inhibitor, 5-10 mg twice daily. Alopecia areata patients gave lesional scalp punch biopsies and peripheral blood samples. V was clipped by 3 bases and J by 0 bases, with 2 bases between them. This CDR3 spans 12 amino acids. Per the germline V gene, CDR1 is GTSNPN and CDR2 is SVGIG (reference sequence). Sequenced material: CD4+ T cells sorted from blood, taken around week 49, from a patient treated with tofacitinib. This TCR came from a human donor with alopecia areata. V is TRBV30 and J is TRBJ2-2, with D unclear. The DNA for the CDR3 is TGTGCCTGGAGGTCGAACACCGGGGAGCTGTTTTTT. Amino acid sequence: CAWRSNTGELFF. Combining the CDR3 with reference TRBV30 and TRBJ2-2 gives the whole variable domain SQTIHQWPATLVQPVGSPLSLECTVEGTSNPNLYWYRQAAGRGLQLLFYSVGIGQISSEVPQNLSASRPQDRQFILSSKKLLLSDSGFYLCAWRSNTGELFFGEGSRLTVL.